A single sample gave rise to the 8 T cell receptor beta chains below, sequenced in a study of blood T cell repertoires in COVID-19. Assay used: immunoSEQ multiplex PCR; TCRdb lists only in-frame clones, some missing. The sample yields about 250,000 clones, about nine tenths seen once. Sequenced input: peripheral blood. The receptors shown here come from a woman aged 25 to 39 with COVID-19, enrolled during active disease.

V is TRBV20-1 and J is TRBJ1-1; 8 bases align to TRBD1. The CDR3 contains 11 residues. V trimming: 5 bases; J trimming: 11 bases; junction bases outside the gene matches: 7. In germline, CDR1 is DFQATT, CDR2 SNEGSKA (reference sequence). CDR3 in amino acids: CSARGTGRAFF. In DNA, the CDR3 is TGCAGTGCTCGTGGGACAGGCAGGGCTTTCTTT.

The rearrangement uses TRBV5-1 and TRBJ2-7; unclear D gene. From germline, CDR1 is SGHRS and CDR2 YFSETQ. V was shortened by 0 bases and J by 3 bases, with 7 bases between the two germline ends. The CDR3 spans 13 residues. The CDR3 coding sequence is TGCGCCAGCAGCTTGGAGTTCGGCTACGAGCAGTACTTC. Translating gives CASSLEFGYEQYF.

J is TRBJ2-1 and V is TRBV2; 9 nucleotides line up with TRBD1. V was clipped by 8 bases and J by 2 bases; unmatched bases: 4. The CDR3 extends over 14 amino acids. Germline lookup yields CDR1 SNHLY and CDR2 FYNNEI. CDR3 loop: CASRDREPYNEQFF. Written as DNA, the CDR3 is TGTGCCAGCCGGGACAGGGAACCCTACAATGAGCAGTTCTTC.

This chain links TRBV10-3 with TRBJ1-2, with TRBD1 as a possible D gene (5 bases). The V gene lost 3 bases and the J gene lost 4 bases, with 15 bases spanning the gap. CDR3 length equals 15 residues. The germline V gene encodes CDR1 ENHRY and CDR2 SYGVKD. The CDR3, as DNA: TGTGCCATCAGTGAAGGGCAGGGCGGGGGCTATGGCTACACCTTC. This codes for CAISEGQGGGYGYTF.

The chain uses TRBV29-1 and TRBJ2-5; D gene uncertain. The CDR3 has 14 residues. Trimming stripped 2 bases from V and 4 bases from J, with 14 bases between. CDR1 is SQVTM and CDR2 is ANQGSEA in the germline V gene. Here the CDR3 DNA reads TGCAGCGTTGAATGGCTAGTTTCGACAGAGACCCAGTACTTC. Translated: CSVEWLVSTETQYF.

The chain has TRBV10-3 and TRBJ2-1; 14 positions match TRBD2. Germline V gives CDR1 ENHRY, CDR2 SYGVKD. The CDR3 contains 14 residues. The J segment lost 7 bases and the V segment lost 6 bases, leaving 2 bases of the junction unmatched. This CDR3 is CAIRGTSGGNEQFF. The CDR3 DNA sequence: TGTGCCATCAGGGGGACTAGCGGGGGAAATGAGCAGTTCTTC.

This clone appeared a single time. This chain uses TRBV5-1 with TRBJ2-2; 8 bases are a match to TRBD2. This CDR3 spans 18 amino acids. V shed 0 bases, J shed 0 bases, and the junction held 7 bases outside the gene matches. Germline V gene lookup returns CDR1 SGHRS and CDR2 YFSETQ. In DNA form, the CDR3 reads TGCGCCAGCAGCTTGGCCGGGGGGGACTCTTCGAACACCGGGGAGCTGTTTTTT. Its protein is CASSLAGGDSSNTGELFF.

V is TRBV3-1 (or the pseudogene TRBV3-2) and J is TRBJ1-2; D uncertain. The germline V gene has CDR1 LGHDT and CDR2 YNNKEL (reference sequence). CDR3 length equals 13 residues. The ends were cut back, 1 base at V and 4 bases at J, with 7 bases in the middle. The CDR3 reads CASSQGNSYGYTF. Here the CDR3 DNA reads TGTGCCAGCAGCCAAGGGAACAGCTATGGCTACACCTTC.